These 9 T cell receptor beta chains share one sample of origin, sequenced in a study of OX40 agonist ivuxolimab in advanced cancers. TCRdb's copy holds only in-frame clones and misses some; the assay was immunoSEQ multiplex PCR. Of about 50,000 clones listed, roughly 90% are singletons. The sequencing here drew on CD4+ or CD8+ T cells sorted from blood, taken in a trial of the OX40 agonist ivuxolimab. The receptors originated from an adult with an advanced solid tumor such as melanoma, head and neck, liver or kidney cancer.

The chain couples TRBV11-2 to TRBJ2-1; 10 bases fit TRBD1. The CDR3 is 14 amino acids. With V trimmed by 3 bases and J by 6 bases, 2 bases remained unmatched. Germline CDR1 is SGHAT and CDR2 is FQNNGV. The CDR3 region is CASSFGDRGNEQFF. The CDR3 nucleotides read TGTGCCAGCAGCTTTGGGGACAGGGGCAATGAGCAGTTCTTC.

This clone was counted a single time. The V and J genes are TRBV19 and TRBJ2-5; no definite D call. CDR3 size: 15 residues. CDR1 is LNHDA, CDR2 SQIVND, per germline (reference sequence). V lost 1 base and J lost 2, with 11 bases in between. CDR3 bases: TGTGCCAGTAGTATAGCGGGCGGAAATCAAGAGACCCAGTACTTC. Protein sequence: CASSIAGGNQETQYF.

The gene calls are TRBV6-6 and TRBJ2-7; 7 positions match TRBD1. Germline CDR1 MNHNY, CDR2 SVGAGI (reference sequence). Losses at the gene ends were 7 bases for V and 9 bases for J; bases not matched to a gene: 18. CDR3 length equals 15 residues. CDR3 loop: CASKERGQTPFGQYF. CDR3 DNA sequence: TGTGCCAGCAAAGAAAGGGGACAGACCCCCTTTGGGCAGTACTTC.

This rearrangement joins TRBV19 to TRBJ2-1; possible D gene TRBD2, 6 bases. The germline V gene encodes CDR1 LNHDA and CDR2 SQIVND (reference sequence). The CDR3 is 15 residues long. The V and J ends lost 3 bases and 1 base respectively, with 10 bases between them. The CDR3 DNA reads TGTGCCAGTAGTATGGGGGGAGGTTCCTACAATGAGCAGTTCTTC. The encoded protein is CASSMGGGSYNEQFF.

The chain carries TRBV18 and TRBJ1-1, with D hard to call. This CDR3 comprises 12 residues. Between the trimmed V and J ends, which lost 3 bases and 8 bases, there was a span of 10 bases. Germline V gene lookup returns CDR1 KGHSH and CDR2 LQKENI. In nucleotides, the CDR3 is TGTGCCAGCTCACCTCAATCCGACGAAGCTTTCTTT. It yields the protein CASSPQSDEAFF.

This chain uses TRBV13 with TRBJ2-7; D is perhaps TRBD1 (6 bases). Germline V gene data show CDR1 as PRHDT and CDR2 as FYEKMQ (reference sequence). This CDR3 contains 11 residues. V was clipped by 7 bases and J by 9 bases, with 13 bases between them. The CDR3 spells CASTQGGGQYF. As DNA, the CDR3 is TGTGCCAGCACACAGGGCGGAGGGCAGTACTTC.

The J gene is TRBJ1-4, the V gene TRBV18; TRBD1 might be the D (5 bases). Germline CDR1 and CDR2: KGHSH and LQKENI. Trimming removed 3 bases at V and 5 bases at J, with 16 bases between. This CDR3 has 16 residues. The CDR3 reads CASSPRPGLLNEKLFF. For the CDR3, the DNA is TGTGCCAGCTCACCCCGCCCGGGACTTCTGAATGAAAAACTGTTTTTT.

This rearrangement joins TRBV18 to TRBJ1-1; 12 bases agree with TRBD1. This CDR3 has 16 amino acids. Germline loops: CDR1 KGHSH, CDR2 LQKENI. J gave up 5 bases and V 3 bases, and 7 bases lay outside the gene matches. This CDR3 reads CASSPLRDRGQTEAFF. CDR3 coding DNA: TGTGCCAGCTCACCGCTCCGGGACAGGGGGCAAACTGAAGCTTTCTTT.

The rearrangement links TRBV6-5 to TRBJ1-1; TRBD1 agrees at 11 bases. The germline V gene encodes CDR1 MNHEY and CDR2 SVGAGI. J lost 5 bases, V lost 4 bases, and 9 bases had no gene match. The CDR3 sequence is 16 residues long. The CDR3 DNA reads TGTGCCAGCAGTTTCAGACCGGGACAGGGGGGGACTGAAGCTTTCTTT. Encoded protein: CASSFRPGQGGTEAFF.